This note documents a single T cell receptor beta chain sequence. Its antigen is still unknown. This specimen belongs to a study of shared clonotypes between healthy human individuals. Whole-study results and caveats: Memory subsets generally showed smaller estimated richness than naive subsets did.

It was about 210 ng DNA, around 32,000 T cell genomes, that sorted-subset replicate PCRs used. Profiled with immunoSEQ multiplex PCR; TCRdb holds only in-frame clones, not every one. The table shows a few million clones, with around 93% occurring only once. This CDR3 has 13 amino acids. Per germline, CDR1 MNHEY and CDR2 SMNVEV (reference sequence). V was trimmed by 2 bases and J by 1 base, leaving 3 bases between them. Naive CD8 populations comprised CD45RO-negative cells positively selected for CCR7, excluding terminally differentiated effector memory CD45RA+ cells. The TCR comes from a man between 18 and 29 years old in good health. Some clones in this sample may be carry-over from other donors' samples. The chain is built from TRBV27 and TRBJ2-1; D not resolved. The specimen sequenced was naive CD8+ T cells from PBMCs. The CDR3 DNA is TGTGCCAGCAGTTTACAATCCTACAATGAGCAGTTCTTC. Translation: CASSLQSYNEQFF.